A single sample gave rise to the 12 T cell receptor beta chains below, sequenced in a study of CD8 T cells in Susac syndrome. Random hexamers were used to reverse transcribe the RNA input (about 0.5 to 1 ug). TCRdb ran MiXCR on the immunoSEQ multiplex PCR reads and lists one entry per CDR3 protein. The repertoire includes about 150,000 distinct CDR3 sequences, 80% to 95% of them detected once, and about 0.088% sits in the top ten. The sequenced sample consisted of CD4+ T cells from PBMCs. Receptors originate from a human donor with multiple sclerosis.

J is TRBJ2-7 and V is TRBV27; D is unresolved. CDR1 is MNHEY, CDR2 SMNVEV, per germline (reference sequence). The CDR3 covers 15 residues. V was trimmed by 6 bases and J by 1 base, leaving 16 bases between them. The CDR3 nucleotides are TGTGCCAGCAGCCCTTTACCAGAAAGGTCCTACGAGCAGTACTTC. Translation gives CASSPLPERSYEQYF.

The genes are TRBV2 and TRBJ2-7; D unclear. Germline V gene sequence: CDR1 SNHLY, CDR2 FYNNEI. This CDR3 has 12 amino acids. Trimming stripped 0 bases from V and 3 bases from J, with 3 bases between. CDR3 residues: CASSEASYEQYF. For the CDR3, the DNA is TGTGCCAGCAGTGAAGCGAGCTACGAGCAGTACTTC.

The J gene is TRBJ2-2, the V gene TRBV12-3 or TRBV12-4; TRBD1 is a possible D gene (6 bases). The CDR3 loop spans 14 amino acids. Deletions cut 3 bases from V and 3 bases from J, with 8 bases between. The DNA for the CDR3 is TGTGCCAGCAGTTTCCAGGGGTACACCGGGGAGCTGTTTTTT. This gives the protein CASSFQGYTGELFF.

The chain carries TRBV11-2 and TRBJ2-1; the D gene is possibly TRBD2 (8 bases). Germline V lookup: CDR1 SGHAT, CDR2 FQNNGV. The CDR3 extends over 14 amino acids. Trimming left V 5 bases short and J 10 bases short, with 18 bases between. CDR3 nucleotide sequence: TGTGCCAGCAGCACGGGGGGGGTAGGGGGCGAGCAGTTCTTC. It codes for CASSTGGVGGEQFF.

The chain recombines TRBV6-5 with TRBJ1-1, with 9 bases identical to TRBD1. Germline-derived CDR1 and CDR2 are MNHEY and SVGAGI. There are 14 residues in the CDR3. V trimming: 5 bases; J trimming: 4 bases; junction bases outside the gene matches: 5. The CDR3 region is CASSRQGVGTEAFF. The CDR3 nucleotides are TGTGCCAGCAGTCGACAGGGGGTGGGCACTGAAGCTTTCTTT.

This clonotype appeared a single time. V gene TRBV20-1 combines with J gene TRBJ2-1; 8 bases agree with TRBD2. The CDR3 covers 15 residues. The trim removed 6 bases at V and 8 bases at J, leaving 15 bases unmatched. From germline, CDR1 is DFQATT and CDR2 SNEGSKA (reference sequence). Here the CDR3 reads CSAIPGLALPDEQFF. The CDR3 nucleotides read TGCAGTGCGATCCCTGGACTAGCTCTCCCAGATGAGCAGTTCTTC.

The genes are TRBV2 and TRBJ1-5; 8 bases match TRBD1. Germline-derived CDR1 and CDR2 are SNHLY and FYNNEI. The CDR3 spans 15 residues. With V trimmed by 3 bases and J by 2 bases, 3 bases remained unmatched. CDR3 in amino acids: CASSDRGQGNQPQHF. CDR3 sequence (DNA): TGTGCCAGCAGTGACAGGGGGCAGGGCAATCAGCCCCAGCATTTT. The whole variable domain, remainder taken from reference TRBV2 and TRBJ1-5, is EPEVTQTPSHQVTQMGQEVILRCVPISNHLYFYWYRQILGQKVEFLVSFYNNEISEKSEIFDDQFSVERPDGSNFTLKIRSTKLEDSAMYFCASSDRGQGNQPQHFGDGTRLSIL.

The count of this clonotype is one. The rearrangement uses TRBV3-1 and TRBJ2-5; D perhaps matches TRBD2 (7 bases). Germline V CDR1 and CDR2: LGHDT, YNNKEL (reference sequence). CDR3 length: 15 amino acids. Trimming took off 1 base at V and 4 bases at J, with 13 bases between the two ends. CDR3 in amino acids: CASSQGGGRVETQYF. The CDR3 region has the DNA TGTGCCAGCAGCCAAGGGGGGGGGCGCGTAGAGACCCAGTACTTC.

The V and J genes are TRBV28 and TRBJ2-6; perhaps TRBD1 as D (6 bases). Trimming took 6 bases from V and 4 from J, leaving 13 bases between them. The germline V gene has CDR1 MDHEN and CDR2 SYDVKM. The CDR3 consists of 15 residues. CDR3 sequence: CASSATGSGANVLTF. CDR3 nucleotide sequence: TGTGCCAGCAGCGCCACAGGGTCAGGGGCCAACGTCCTGACTTTC.

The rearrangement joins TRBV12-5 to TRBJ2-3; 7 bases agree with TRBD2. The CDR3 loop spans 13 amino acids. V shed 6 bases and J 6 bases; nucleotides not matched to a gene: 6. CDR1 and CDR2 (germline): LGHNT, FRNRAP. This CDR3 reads CASGPREVDTQYF. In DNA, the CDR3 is TGTGCTAGTGGCCCTCGGGAGGTCGATACGCAGTATTTT. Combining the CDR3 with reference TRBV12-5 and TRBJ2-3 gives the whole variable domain DARVTQTPRHKVTEMGQEVTMRCQPILGHNTVFWYRQTMMQGLELLAYFRNRAPLDDSGMPKDRFSAEMPDATLATLKIQPSEPRDSAVYFCASGPREVDTQYFGPGTRLTVL.

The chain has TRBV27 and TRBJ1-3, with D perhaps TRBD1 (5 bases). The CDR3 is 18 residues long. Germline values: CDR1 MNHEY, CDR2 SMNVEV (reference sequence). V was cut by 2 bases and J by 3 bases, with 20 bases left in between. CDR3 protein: CASSLPDTGTLDGNTIYF. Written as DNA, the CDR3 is TGTGCCAGCAGTTTACCCGATACCGGGACCCTAGATGGAAACACCATATATTTT.

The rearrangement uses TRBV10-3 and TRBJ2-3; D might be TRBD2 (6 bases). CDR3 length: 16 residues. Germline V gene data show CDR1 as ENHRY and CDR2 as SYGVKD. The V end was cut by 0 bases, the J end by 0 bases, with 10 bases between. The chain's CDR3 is CAISESSAGSTDTQYF. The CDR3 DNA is TGTGCCATCAGTGAGTCGTCGGCGGGGAGCACAGATACGCAGTATTTT.